This TCR beta chain was found in a study of CD8 T cells in Susac syndrome. TEMRA cells were FACS-enriched, unlike CD8+ and CD4+ T cells, which were negatively isolated. J lost 2 bases, V lost 6 bases, and 17 bases had no gene match. In germline, CDR1 is SQVTM, CDR2 ANQGSEA. CDR3 length equals 18 residues. Random hexamers were used to reverse transcribe about 0.45 to 1 ug of RNA. A single record per CDR3 protein comes from TCRdb applying MiXCR to the immunoSEQ multiplex PCR reads. The sample holds 150,000 to 250,000 distinct CDR3 sequences, nearly 95% seen once. The chain links TRBV29-1 to TRBJ2-1; TRBD1 agrees at 9 bases. The sample comprised CD4+ T cells from PBMCs. This TCR came from a human donor with multiple sclerosis. DNA of the CDR3: TGCAGCGTCGCAAAGGGGACAGGGATGCCCTCGGCCTACAATGAGCAGTTCTTC. This codes for CSVAKGTGMPSAYNEQFF.